Following are 26 T cell receptor beta chains from one sample sequenced in a study of OX40 agonist ivuxolimab in advanced cancers. Repertoires were generated with immunoSEQ multiplex PCR, while TCRdb's copy carries only in-frame clones and drops some. The sample comprises nearly 50,000 clones, 85% to 90% of which are singletons, and approximately 1.9% rests with the top ten. Here the sequenced sample was CD4+ or CD8+ T cells sorted from blood, taken in a trial of the OX40 agonist ivuxolimab. The receptors originated from an adult with an advanced solid tumor such as melanoma, head and neck, liver or kidney cancer.

CDR3 sequence: CASSLGTGNEKLFF. DNA for the CDR3: TGTGCCAGCAGCTTAGGGACAGGGAATGAAAAACTGTTTTTT. The chain is built from TRBV7-9 and TRBJ1-4; 8 bases match TRBD1. Per the germline V gene, CDR1 is SEHNR and CDR2 is FQNEAQ (reference sequence). This CDR3 is built from 14 residues. V shed 1 base, J shed 5 bases, and the junction held 0 bases outside the gene matches.

This clone came up a few times. J is TRBJ2-5 and V is TRBV28, with a possible D match to TRBD1 (5 bases). The CDR3 runs to 13 residues. Trimming cost V 5 bases and J 6 bases, with 13 bases left between them. Germline V CDR1 and CDR2: MDHEN, SYDVKM. The CDR3 DNA is TGTGCCAGCAGTAAACAGGTCAAACAGACCCAGTACTTC. This codes for CASSKQVKQTQYF.

The chain joins TRBV19 to TRBJ1-4; TRBD1 matches 8 bases. This CDR3 has 17 amino acids. V lost 3 bases, J lost 3 bases, and 9 bases stayed unmatched. CDR1 is LNHDA and CDR2 is SQIVND in the germline V gene (reference sequence). CDR3 residues: CASSIWAGGESNEKLFF. Here the CDR3 DNA reads TGTGCCAGTAGTATCTGGGCAGGGGGCGAGTCTAATGAAAAACTGTTTTTT.

CDR3: CASRSGRAVYYEQYF. The CDR3 region has the DNA TGTGCCAGCAGAAGCGGGAGGGCCGTATACTACGAGCAGTACTTC. The chain uses TRBV6-5 and TRBJ2-7; 10 nucleotides line up with TRBD2. This CDR3 has 15 amino acids. J was trimmed by 3 bases and V by 6 bases; bases with no gene match: 8. Germline CDR1 is MNHEY and CDR2 is SVGAGI.

The rearrangement joins TRBV5-1 to TRBJ2-1; 12 bases line up with TRBD2. The germline V gene encodes CDR1 SGHRS and CDR2 YFSETQ. The junction had 14 bases not matched to a gene; V was cut back by 0 bases and J by 7 bases. The CDR3 loop spans 19 amino acids. The DNA for the CDR3 is TGCGCCAGCAGCTTGGAACTAGCGGGGGGTCCGGGTAGACTAAATGAGCAGTTCTTC. This codes for CASSLELAGGPGRLNEQFF.

The gene calls are TRBV10-1 and TRBJ2-5; TRBD2 is a possible D gene (6 bases). CDR3 size: 14 residues. Germline loops: CDR1 WNHNN, CDR2 SYGVQD (reference sequence). With 3 bases removed from V and 1 base from J, the gap between germline ends came to 9 bases. In DNA, the CDR3 is TGCGCCAGCAGTGATCAAGCGGGCCAAGAGACCCAGTACTTC. Its translation: CASSDQAGQETQYF.

This rearrangement joins TRBV5-1 to TRBJ1-6; 9 nucleotides agree with TRBD1. The germline gives CDR1 SGHRS, CDR2 YFSETQ. Trimming cost V 0 bases and J 7 bases; bases outside gene matches: 8. The CDR3 runs 17 residues. CDR3 sequence: CASSLAGQGALNSPLHF. In DNA, the CDR3 is TGCGCCAGCAGCTTGGCGGGACAGGGCGCCTTAAATTCACCCCTCCACTTT.

The rearrangement uses TRBV19 and TRBJ1-2; no clear D gene. From germline, CDR1 is LNHDA and CDR2 SQIVND (reference sequence). Trimming removed 5 bases at V and 3 bases at J, with 16 bases between. This CDR3 is 15 amino acids long. CDR3 DNA: TGTGCCAGTAGTCCGCAAGAAGCGGTGGACTATGGCTACACCTTC. This sequence encodes CASSPQEAVDYGYTF. Full variable domain (rest looked up from reference TRBV19 and TRBJ1-2): DGGITQSPKYLFRKEGQNVTLSCEQNLNHDAMYWYRQDPGQGLRLIYYSQIVNDFQKGDIAEGYSVSREKKESFPLTVTSAQKNPTAFYLCASSPQEAVDYGYTFGSGTRLTVV.

This chain connects TRBV15 to TRBJ1-2; 9 bases fit TRBD1. This CDR3 spans 15 amino acids. The V gene's germline CDR1 is LNHNV and CDR2 YYDKDF (reference sequence). J was trimmed by 7 bases and V by 5 bases; bases with no gene match: 11. CDR3 sequence: CATSRTGTGRGGYTF. CDR3 in DNA: TGTGCCACCAGCCGCACCGGGACAGGGAGGGGTGGCTACACCTTC.

The rearrangement uses TRBV9 and TRBJ1-3; D unresolved. CDR3 length equals 14 residues. The germline V and J ends were trimmed by 2 bases and 0 bases, with 6 bases remaining between them. CDR1 is SGDLS, CDR2 YYNGEE, per germline. In nucleotides, the CDR3 is TGTGCCAGCAGCGTGGGGAGCTCTGGAAACACCATATATTTT. Translating gives CASSVGSSGNTIYF.

The chain links TRBV11-2 to TRBJ2-7; TRBD1 agrees at 9 bases. V dropped 6 bases and J dropped 2; count of bases not matched to a gene: 2. Germline CDR1 reads SGHAT; CDR2 reads FQNNGV. This CDR3 contains 13 residues. CDR3 nucleotide sequence: TGTGCCAGCAGAAGGACAGGGGCCTACGAGCAGTACTTC. Protein sequence: CASRRTGAYEQYF. The full variable domain, rest sourced from reference TRBV11-2 and TRBJ2-7, is EAGVAQSPRYKIIEKRQSVAFWCNPISGHATLYWYQQILGQGPKLLIQFQNNGVVDDSQLPKDRFSAERLKGVDSTLKIQPAKLEDSAVYLCASRRTGAYEQYFGPGTRLTVT.

This clone came up once. This chain uses TRBV7-6 with TRBJ1-1; 7 nucleotides match TRBD1. CDR3 size: 14 residues. After removal of 5 bases from V and 5 bases from J, the junction contained 8 bases not matched to a gene. CDR1 is SGHVS and CDR2 is FNYEAQ in the germline V gene. CDR3 bases: TGTGCCAGCAGCCCAGAGGGGGCGCGTACTGAAGCTTTCTTT. Translation gives CASSPEGARTEAFF. The variable domain in full, completed from reference TRBV7-6 and TRBJ1-1, reads GAGVSQSPRYKVTKRGQDVALRCDPISGHVSLYWYRQALGQGPEFLTYFNYEAQQDKSGLPNDRFSAERPEGSISTLTIQRTEQRDSAMYRCASSPEGARTEAFFGQGTRLTVV.

This CDR3 reads CASSESGRGKGGYTF. The CDR3 DNA is TGTGCCAGCAGTGAATCCGGCAGGGGAAAGGGTGGCTACACCTTC. The chain recombines TRBV25-1 with TRBJ1-2, with TRBD1 as a possible D gene (6 bases). Germline V gene data show CDR1 as MGHDK and CDR2 as SYGVNS. The CDR3 loop spans 15 amino acids. Trimming took off 1 base at V and 7 bases at J, with 16 bases between the two ends.

The rearrangement links TRBV6-6 to TRBJ1-5; no reliable D call. This CDR3 has 14 amino acids. The V end lost 6 bases, the J end lost 4 bases, and 13 bases lay between the germline ends. Germline CDR1 MNHNY, CDR2 SVGAGI (reference sequence). CDR3 amino acids: CASSPSRGNQPQHF. The CDR3 bases are TGTGCCAGCAGCCCCTCTAGAGGTAATCAGCCCCAGCATTTT.

The rearrangement joins TRBV7-9 to TRBJ2-1, with 7 bases fitting TRBD1. Trimming removed 4 bases from V and 3 bases from J; junction bases left unmatched: 6. The CDR3 sequence is 15 residues long. The germline gives CDR1 SEHNR, CDR2 FQNEAQ (reference sequence). The DNA for the CDR3 is TGTGCCAGCAGCTCCCGGGACAGCTTCTACAATGAGCAGTTCTTC. Its translation is CASSSRDSFYNEQFF.

This clone has more than one count but fewer than ten. The chain combines TRBV5-1 with TRBJ1-6; D unclear. CDR1 and CDR2 (germline): SGHRS, YFSETQ. The CDR3 sequence is 16 residues long. V gave up 1 base and J gave up 0 bases, with 8 bases separating them. The CDR3 loop reads CASSLTGLSYNSPLHF. The CDR3 DNA is TGCGCCAGCAGCTTGACGGGCCTCTCCTATAATTCACCCCTCCACTTT.

The genes are TRBV7-9 and TRBJ1-4; D possibly corresponds to TRBD1 (5 bases). This CDR3 comprises 15 residues. Germline V lookup: CDR1 SEHNR, CDR2 FQNEAQ (reference sequence). Trimming pared 1 base from V and 0 bases from J, leaving 6 bases between. CDR3: CASSLEQATNEKLFF. CDR3 nucleotide sequence: TGTGCCAGCAGCTTAGAACAGGCAACTAATGAAAAACTGTTTTTT.

The chain uses TRBV4-3 and TRBJ2-7, with unresolved D. This CDR3 has 15 amino acids. Trimming cost V 4 bases and J 3 bases, with 16 bases left between them. Germline V gene data show CDR1 as LGHNA and CDR2 as YSLEER. The CDR3 loop is CASSLLWNSVYEQYF. DNA of the CDR3: TGCGCCAGCAGCCTCCTTTGGAATTCTGTCTACGAGCAGTACTTC.

The V call is TRBV19, the J call TRBJ2-7; the match to TRBD1 covers 7 bases. J was trimmed by 2 bases and V by 3 bases; bases with no gene match: 1. Per the germline V gene, CDR1 is LNHDA and CDR2 is SQIVND (reference sequence). The CDR3 extends over 13 amino acids. As DNA, the CDR3 is TGTGCCAGTAGTATCCAGGGGGCCTACGAGCAGTACTTC. Protein sequence: CASSIQGAYEQYF.

The J gene is TRBJ1-3, the V gene TRBV2; the D gene is possibly TRBD1 (5 bases). The CDR3 contains 15 residues. Germline V gene sequence: CDR1 SNHLY, CDR2 FYNNEI. Trimming cost V 4 bases and J 4 bases, with 14 bases left between them. The CDR3 here is CASSASIGAGNTIYF. In nucleotides, the CDR3 is TGTGCCAGCAGTGCCTCAATAGGGGCAGGAAACACCATATATTTT.

This chain uses TRBV19 with TRBJ2-1; 8 nucleotides line up with TRBD1. Germline values: CDR1 LNHDA, CDR2 SQIVND (reference sequence). With 0 bases clipped from V and 7 bases from J, the junction kept 5 bases outside the gene matches. CDR3 size: 15 residues. In nucleotides, the CDR3 is TGTGCCAGTAGTATAGATGGGACAGGTTCGAATGAGCAGTTCTTC. It specifies CASSIDGTGSNEQFF.

This chain links TRBV6-6 with TRBJ2-7; D may be TRBD2 (5 bases). Trimming left V 7 bases short and J 0 bases short, with 13 bases between. The CDR3 has 14 residues. Per germline, CDR1 MNHNY and CDR2 SVGAGI (reference sequence). The CDR3 coding sequence is TGTGCCAGCACCCACCCGGGGATCTCCTACGAGCAGTACTTC. It specifies CASTHPGISYEQYF.

Turning to this clone: Sequence at one end of the junction differs from germline and may be a read error. The J gene is TRBJ2-7, the V gene TRBV19; 9 bases map to TRBD1. The length of the CDR3 is 14 residues. Per germline, CDR1 LNHDA and CDR2 SQIVND (reference sequence). As DNA, the CDR3 is TGTGCCAGTAGGTCCGGGACAGGGAAATACGGGCAGTACTTC. Its protein is CASRSGTGKYGQYF.

This clone appeared a few times. This chain joins TRBV10-3 and TRBJ1-2; 7 nucleotides agree with TRBD1. The CDR3 contains 13 residues. V was clipped by 4 bases and J by 1 base; unmatched bases: 0. The germline CDR1 and CDR2 sequences are ENHRY and SYGVKD. CDR3: CAISGDSNYGYTF. CDR3 sequence (DNA): TGTGCCATCAGTGGGGACAGTAACTATGGCTACACCTTC.

The rearrangement joins TRBV7-7 to TRBJ2-5; 8 bases match TRBD1. The CDR3 length is 15 residues. Per the germline V gene, CDR1 is SSHAT and CDR2 is FNYEAQ (reference sequence). V lost 1 base, J lost 5 bases, and 6 bases stayed unmatched. As DNA, the CDR3 is TGTGCCAGCAGCTTAGGGACAGGGAAAGGGGAGACCCAGTACTTC. Its protein is CASSLGTGKGETQYF.

This clone has more than one count but fewer than ten. This rearrangement joins TRBV14 to TRBJ2-4; perhaps TRBD2 as D (5 bases). The CDR3 covers 17 residues. The V end lost 0 bases, the J end lost 0 bases, and 12 bases lay between the germline ends. The germline gives CDR1 SGHDN, CDR2 FVKESK. The DNA of the CDR3 is TGTGCCAGCAGCCAAGATCCCCGGGGTGGAGCCAAAAACATTCAGTACTTC. It codes for CASSQDPRGGAKNIQYF.